This TCR beta chain was sequenced during a study of blood T cells in healthy people across ages. The use of a sample-barcoded 5' primer and a J-beta primer mix characterized a second PCR of roughly 6 to 11 cycles. Every sample returned 3 million or more CDR3-containing paired-end reads. TCRdb ran MiXCR on the 5' RACE reads and lists one entry per CDR3 protein. This table has over 1,500,000 distinct CDR3 sequences, about two fifths appearing once. Drawn from each donor were 9 to 10 milliliters of peripheral blood. About this clonotype itself: What it binds is unknown.

Study-wide findings and caveats: Per-million-T-cell TCR beta diversity fell roughly linearly with age. A strong correlation was found between TCR beta diversity and the percentage of naive T cells.

V lost 1 base, J lost 6 bases, and 7 bases stayed unmatched. The CDR3 spans 15 residues. The sample consisted of blood. The receptor comes from a human donor in good health. The chain is built from TRBV12-3 or TRBV12-4 and TRBJ2-5; 8 positions agree with TRBD2. The CDR3: CASSLVPGGGKTQYF. The CDR3 DNA reads as TGTGCCAGCAGTTTAGTCCCGGGGGGGGGAAAGACCCAGTACTTC.